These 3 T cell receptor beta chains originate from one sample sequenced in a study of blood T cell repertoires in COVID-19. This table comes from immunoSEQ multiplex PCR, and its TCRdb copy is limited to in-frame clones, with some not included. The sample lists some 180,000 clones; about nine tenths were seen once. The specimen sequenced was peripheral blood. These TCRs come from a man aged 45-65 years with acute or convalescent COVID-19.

CDR3 sequence (DNA): TGCGCCAGCAGACGGGACAGCCAGGGTAATCAGCCCCAGCATTTT. The encoded protein is CASRRDSQGNQPQHF. V usage is TRBV5-1 and J usage is TRBJ1-5; 7 bases fit TRBD1. V dropped 5 bases and J dropped 4; count of bases not matched to a gene: 9. This CDR3 contains 15 residues. Germline loops: CDR1 SGHRS, CDR2 YFSETQ.

The CDR3 nucleotides read TGTGCCAGCAGCCTTAGCGGGGCTATCTACGAGCAGTACGTC. Protein: CASSLSGAIYEQYV. This sequence joins TRBV28 and TRBJ2-7; the match to TRBD2 covers 8 bases. Germline CDR1 is MDHEN and CDR2 is SYDVKM. V was clipped by 6 bases and J by 3 bases; unmatched bases: 7. The CDR3 spans 14 residues.

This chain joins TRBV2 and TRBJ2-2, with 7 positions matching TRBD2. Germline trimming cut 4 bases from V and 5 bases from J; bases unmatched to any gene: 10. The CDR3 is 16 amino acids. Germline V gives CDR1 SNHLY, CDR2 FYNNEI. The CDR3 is CASSALGRGVTGELFF. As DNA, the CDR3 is TGTGCCAGCAGTGCCCTGGGACGGGGGGTTACCGGGGAGCTGTTTTTT.